One sample yielded the 9 T cell receptor beta chains listed below, sequenced in a study of blood T cells in healthy people across ages. The use of a sample-barcoded 5' primer and a J-beta primer mix characterized a second PCR of about 6 to 11 cycles. MiXCR, applied by TCRdb to the 5' RACE reads, yields one record per CDR3 protein. The repertoire holds around 1,600,000 distinct CDR3 sequences, with about 45% as singletons. The material sequenced was blood. The receptors come from a woman in her late teens or twenties in good health.

CDR3 sequence reads: CSAMGTENHYGYTF. CDR3 in DNA: TGCAGTGCTATGGGGACAGAAAATCACTATGGCTACACCTTC. The chain joins TRBV20-1 to TRBJ1-2; 7 bases align to TRBD1. The CDR3 has 14 amino acids. Trimming at V came to 4 bases and at J to 3 bases, leaving 8 bases not matched to a gene. CDR1 is DFQATT and CDR2 is SNEGSKA in the germline V gene (reference sequence).

This clonotype was seen a handful of times. The rearrangement uses TRBV18 and TRBJ2-1, with TRBD2 identical over 13 bases. V trimming: 3 bases; J trimming: 12 bases; junction bases outside the gene matches: 5. The CDR3 is made up of 14 amino acids. Germline loops: CDR1 KGHSH, CDR2 LQKENI. This CDR3 is CASSPGLAGDGQFF. CDR3 coding DNA: TGTGCCAGCTCACCCGGACTAGCGGGAGACGGGCAGTTCTTC.

The CDR3 here is CASSSTRTSGRAQETQYF. The CDR3 nucleotides are TGTGCCAGCAGCTCTACGCGGACTAGCGGGAGGGCTCAGGAGACCCAGTACTTC. The rearrangement uses TRBV7-9 and TRBJ2-7; 15 bases are a match to TRBD2. With the DNA end fitting TRBJ2-5 better, the J assignment may be wrong. Germline CDR1 is SEHNR and CDR2 is FQNEAQ (reference sequence). This CDR3 comprises 18 residues.

The chain recombines TRBV20-1 with TRBJ2-3, with D perhaps matching TRBD2 (6 bases). The CDR3 runs 14 residues. V lost 6 bases and J 0 bases, leaving 13 bases between the germline ends. The germline V gene encodes CDR1 DFQATT and CDR2 SNEGSKA (reference sequence). CDR3: CSAFRSGSTDTQYF. The CDR3 coding sequence is TGCAGTGCCTTCCGCAGCGGGAGCACAGATACGCAGTATTTT.

The chain joins TRBV3-1 to TRBJ2-1; 7 bases align to TRBD1. The CDR3 is made up of 12 amino acids. V lost 2 bases and J lost 12; bases outside the gene matches: 4. The germline V gene has CDR1 LGHDT and CDR2 YNNKEL (reference sequence). The CDR3 loop reads CASSQLDRVQFF. DNA of the CDR3: TGTGCCAGCAGCCAACTCGACAGGGTGCAGTTCTTC.

The genes are TRBV4-1 and TRBJ2-5, with 9 bases matching TRBD1. Germline values: CDR1 MGHRA, CDR2 YSYEKL. This CDR3 is 15 amino acids long. V lost 3 bases to trimming and J lost 13 bases; unmatched junction nucleotides: 15. As DNA, the CDR3 is TGCGCCAGCAGCCACCTCCGGGACAGGGAACACGAGCGGTACTTC. It yields the protein CASSHLRDREHERYF.

The CDR3 DNA follows: TGTGCCAGCTCACCACTCGGACAGGGGGCGCGTGAAAAACTGTTTTTT. This encodes CASSPLGQGAREKLFF. J is TRBJ1-4 and V is TRBV18, with 11 bases identical to TRBD1. Looked up from germline, CDR1 is KGHSH and CDR2 is LQKENI. V dropped 1 base and J dropped 7; count of bases not matched to a gene: 5. The CDR3 runs to 16 residues. The variable domain in full, with the rest retrieved from reference TRBV18 and TRBJ1-4, is NAGVMQNPRHLVRRRGQEARLRCSPMKGHSHVYWYRQLPEEGLKFMVYLQKENIIDESGMPKERFSAEFPKEGPSILRIQQVVRGDSAAYFCASSPLGQGAREKLFFGSGTQLSVL.

This clonotype was recorded once. Compared with germline, one end of the junction differs, possibly owing to a read error. The chain uses TRBV5-1 and TRBJ2-5; no clear D gene. The CDR3 is made up of 11 amino acids. Germline V CDR1 and CDR2: SGHRS, YFSETQ. CDR3 DNA sequence: TGCACCAGCAGCTTTGGGGAGACCCAGTACTTC. It specifies CTSSFGETQYF.

This chain uses TRBV11-2 with TRBJ1-4; perhaps TRBD1 as D (6 bases). Trimming cost V 5 bases and J 0 bases, with 10 bases left between them. In germline, CDR1 is SGHAT, CDR2 FQNNGV. CDR3 length: 15 amino acids. CDR3 in DNA: TGTGCCAGCAGCAACAGGACAGCAACTAATGAAAAACTGTTTTTT. It codes for CASSNRTATNEKLFF.